The 5 T cell receptor beta chains below all came from one sample that was sequenced in a study of cytomegalovirus exposure and HLA in healthy donors. In the PCR, 60 Vbeta and 13 Jbeta primers were used. Repertoires were generated with immunoSEQ multiplex PCR, while TCRdb's copy carries only in-frame clones and drops some. The sample includes 60,000 to 100,000 clones. Input material: PBMCs. The receptor set was obtained from a man aged 30 to 39 in good health and CMV-seronegative.

The chain recombines TRBV19 with TRBJ1-5; D is unresolved. Trimming removed 7 bases from V and 8 bases from J, with 15 bases in between. The CDR3 runs 13 residues. The germline V gene has CDR1 LNHDA and CDR2 SQIVND (reference sequence). CDR3 nucleotides: TGTGCCAGTACCCCTCGGTCCCGGGAGCCCCAGCATTTT. Translated: CASTPRSREPQHF.

The chain joins TRBV6-1 to TRBJ1-5; D is possibly TRBD1 (5 bases). The CDR3 extends over 15 amino acids. Germline V lookup: CDR1 MNHNS, CDR2 SASEGT. V gave up 2 bases and J gave up 6 bases, with 14 bases separating them. The CDR3 here is CASSELSGSGQPQHF. The CDR3 bases are TGTGCCAGCAGTGAATTGTCAGGGTCAGGTCAGCCCCAGCATTTT.

The chain uses TRBV6-1 and TRBJ1-4, with unresolved D. V lost 7 bases, J lost 10 bases, and 19 bases lay in between. CDR3 length: 14 residues. The germline CDR1 and CDR2 sequences are MNHNS and SASEGT. This CDR3 reads CASKSSREEGKLFF. The CDR3 DNA reads TGTGCCAGCAAGTCTAGCCGAGAGGAAGGAAAACTGTTTTTT.

This rearrangement joins TRBV6-5 to TRBJ1-1; D might be TRBD1 (6 bases). V lost 6 bases to trimming and J lost 0 bases, with 11 bases between them. The germline CDR1 and CDR2 sequences are MNHEY and SVGAGI. This CDR3 spans 14 amino acids. The CDR3: CASRLQGLNTEAFF. Written as DNA, the CDR3 is TGTGCCAGCAGGCTACAGGGCCTGAACACTGAAGCTTTCTTT.

The chain employs TRBV6-5 and TRBJ1-5; 10 bases are a match to TRBD1. The CDR3 spans 14 residues. Germline lookup yields CDR1 MNHEY and CDR2 SVGAGI. The junction had 4 bases not matched to a gene; V was cut back by 6 bases and J by 5 bases. The chain's CDR3 is CASSGTGEHQPQHF. The CDR3 coding sequence is TGTGCCAGCAGCGGGACAGGGGAACATCAGCCCCAGCATTTT.